This entry lists 26 T cell receptor beta chains sequenced from one sample in a study of graft-versus-host responses after intestinal transplantation. These TCRs are of unknown antigen specificity. Sequencing used immunoSEQ multiplex PCR; TCRdb keeps in-frame clones, though not all of them. The repertoire has tens of thousands of clones, less than 95% of them found once; the top ten carry roughly 0.18%. The sequencing here drew on unstimulated CD4+ T cells sorted from spleen or lymph node cells, taken before transplant. The source of these receptors is a human donor who was the organ donor for an intestinal transplant.

The chain links TRBV2 to TRBJ2-1; TRBD1 agrees at 7 bases. Germline V gene lookup returns CDR1 SNHLY and CDR2 FYNNEI. The length of the CDR3 is 13 residues. The CDR3 sequence is CSTRDRDYNEQFF. CDR3 DNA sequence: TGTTCCACCAGGGACAGAGACTACAATGAGCAGTTCTTC. The full variable domain, its missing parts supplied by reference TRBV2 and TRBJ2-1, is EPEVTQTPSHQVTQMGQEVILRCVPISNHLYFYWYRQILGQKVEFLVSFYNNEISEKSEIFDDQFSVERPDGSNFTLKIRSTKLEDSAMYFCSTRDRDYNEQFFGPGTRLTVL.

This chain connects TRBV6-5 to TRBJ2-1; TRBD1 matches 8 bases. The germline V gene has CDR1 MNHEY and CDR2 SVGAGI. The CDR3 length is 14 residues. The CDR3 DNA sequence: TGTGCATCTAACAGGGGGACGGGTTACAATGAGCAGTTCTTC. Translating it yields CASNRGTGYNEQFF.

The CDR3 sequence is CASSTQDEQYF. The CDR3 DNA reads as TGTGCCAGCAGCACCCAGGACGAGCAGTACTTC. The chain couples TRBV7-2 to TRBJ2-7; D remains unclear. Germline values: CDR1 SGHTA, CDR2 FQGNSA. There are 11 residues in the CDR3. The ends were cut back, 5 bases at V and 5 bases at J, with 7 bases in the middle.

The chain joins TRBV19 to TRBJ2-3; D remains unclear. Trimming cost V 8 bases and J 2 bases, with 11 bases left between them. Germline CDR1 is LNHDA and CDR2 is SQIVND (reference sequence). CDR3 size: 13 residues. The CDR3 DNA is TGTGCCAGTTCTGCCGGCTTCACAGATACGCAGTATTTT. Protein product: CASSAGFTDTQYF.

V and J are TRBV9 and TRBJ2-5; TRBD2 matches 8 bases. J was trimmed by 5 bases and V by 4 bases; bases with no gene match: 4. This CDR3 comprises 13 residues. Germline CDR1 SGDLS, CDR2 YYNGEE. DNA of the CDR3: TGTGCCAGCAGCTCCCGGGGGGGGGAGACCCAGTACTTC. This encodes CASSSRGGETQYF. The entire variable domain, with the rest obtained from reference TRBV9 and TRBJ2-5, is as follows: DSGVTQTPKHLITATGQRVTLRCSPRSGDLSVYWYQQSLDQGLQFLIQYYNGEERAKGNILERFSAQQFPDLHSELNLSSLELGDSALYFCASSSRGGETQYFGPGTRLLVL.

The chain couples TRBV30 to TRBJ1-5; 7 positions agree with TRBD1. The V and J ends lost 7 bases and 4 bases, in that order; junction bases with no gene match: 7. The CDR3 contains 13 residues. Germline loops: CDR1 GTSNPN, CDR2 SVGIG (reference sequence). CDR3 sequence (DNA): TGTGCCTACGGACAGGACTCAAATCAGCCCCAGCATTTT. Its translation: CAYGQDSNQPQHF.

For the CDR3, the DNA is TGCGCCAGCAGCCAAGATCCGGGACAGTTATACGAGCAGTACTTC. This translates into CASSQDPGQLYEQYF. This chain joins TRBV4-1 and TRBJ2-7, with TRBD1 matching 7 bases. The J segment lost 4 bases and the V segment lost 0 bases, leaving 6 bases of the junction unmatched. The V gene's germline CDR1 is MGHRA and CDR2 YSYEKL. The length of the CDR3 is 15 residues.

The rearrangement links TRBV30 to TRBJ1-5; D may be TRBD1 (5 bases). CDR3 length: 13 amino acids. Germline CDR1 GTSNPN, CDR2 SVGIG (reference sequence). V dropped 8 bases and J dropped 7 bases, with 18 bases sitting between them. The CDR3 protein is CALSTGLFQPQHF. For the CDR3, the DNA is TGTGCCCTGTCGACGGGACTCTTCCAGCCCCAGCATTTT.

The rearrangement joins TRBV6-5 to TRBJ1-4; 7 bases agree with TRBD1. The CDR3 contains 15 residues. V was pared by 3 bases and J by 8 bases, with 9 bases of the junction left unmatched. Germline V gene data show CDR1 as MNHEY and CDR2 as SVGAGI. The CDR3 region is CASSYSVGTVEKLFF. CDR3 DNA: TGTGCCAGCAGTTATTCGGTCGGGACAGTCGAAAAACTGTTTTTT.

The chain uses TRBV19 and TRBJ1-5, with a possible D match to TRBD1 (5 bases). CDR1 and CDR2 from the germline V gene are LNHDA and SQIVND (reference sequence). CDR3 length: 15 residues. With 7 bases removed from V and 2 bases from J, the gap between germline ends came to 15 bases. CDR3 DNA: TGTGCCAGTATCCCGGGGGGAATCGGCAATCAGCCCCAGCATTTT. It translates to CASIPGGIGNQPQHF.

This chain links TRBV18 with TRBJ1-1; weak D call: TRBD1 (5 bases). Trimming removed 4 bases from V and 1 base from J, with 13 bases in between. Per the germline V gene, CDR1 is KGHSH and CDR2 is LQKENI. CDR3 length equals 15 residues. CDR3 residues: CASSLAGGANTEAFF. DNA of the CDR3: TGTGCCAGCTCACTCGCGGGGGGAGCGAACACTGAAGCTTTCTTT.

The chain employs TRBV15 and TRBJ1-1; possibly TRBD1 for D (6 bases). Between the trimmed V and J ends, which lost 0 bases and 1 base, there was a span of 12 bases. This CDR3 is 16 amino acids long. CDR1 is LNHNV and CDR2 is YYDKDF in the germline V gene (reference sequence). The CDR3 DNA reads as TGTGCCACCAGCAGAGATCTGACGACAGGGAACACTGAAGCTTTCTTT. Its translation: CATSRDLTTGNTEAFF.

In its sample, this clone was seen once. This sequence joins TRBV14 and TRBJ2-7, with 11 positions matching TRBD2. Germline trimming cut 4 bases from V and 2 bases from J; bases unmatched to any gene: 4. The CDR3 extends over 15 amino acids. Germline CDR1 is SGHDN and CDR2 is FVKESK. The CDR3 nucleotides read TGTGCCAGCAGCCGTCTGACTAGCGGGGCCTACGAGCAGTACTTC. It translates to CASSRLTSGAYEQYF.

The chain recombines TRBV2 with TRBJ2-1; tentatively, D is TRBD1 or TRBD2 (5 bases each). Trimming took 7 bases from V and 4 from J, leaving 11 bases between them. Germline assignment: CDR1 SNHLY and CDR2 FYNNEI. There are 13 residues in the CDR3. CDR3 DNA: TGTGCCAGCACCGAGGGGAGTTACAATGAGCAGTTCTTC. Translating gives CASTEGSYNEQFF.

V usage is TRBV6-6 and J usage is TRBJ2-1, with 12 bases identical to TRBD2. This CDR3 comprises 15 residues. The junction had 4 bases not matched to a gene; V was cut back by 6 bases and J by 4 bases. Germline CDR1 and CDR2: MNHNY and SVGAGI (reference sequence). CDR3 residues: CASSTSGGTYNEQFF. The CDR3, as DNA: TGTGCCAGCAGCACTAGCGGGGGGACATACAATGAGCAGTTCTTC.

V gene TRBV5-6 combines with J gene TRBJ1-2; D is perhaps TRBD1 (5 bases). This CDR3 is 16 amino acids long. V gave up 0 bases and J gave up 8 bases, with 20 bases separating them. Looked up from germline, CDR1 is SGHDT and CDR2 is YYEEEE. The CDR3 coding sequence is TGTGCCAGCAGCTTGGCTTTTCCCGGGGGGGACCGCGGCTACACCTTC. Encoded protein: CASSLAFPGGDRGYTF.

A single count supports this clone. This rearrangement joins TRBV7-9 to TRBJ1-4; D uncertain. Trimming left V 5 bases short and J 0 bases short, with 4 bases between. Germline values: CDR1 SEHNR, CDR2 FQNEAQ (reference sequence). The CDR3 sequence is 13 residues long. For the CDR3, the DNA is TGTGCCAGCAGCCGGGCAACTAATGAAAAACTGTTTTTT. This sequence encodes CASSRATNEKLFF.

This clone was detected once. The chain joins TRBV9 to TRBJ2-3; 10 bases agree with TRBD2. J was trimmed by 0 bases and V by 0 bases; bases with no gene match: 4. The germline CDR1 and CDR2 sequences are SGDLS and YYNGEE. The CDR3 is 17 residues long. Here the CDR3 DNA reads TGTGCCAGCAGCGTAGGAGTAGCGGGGGGTAGCACAGATACGCAGTATTTT. It is translated as CASSVGVAGGSTDTQYF.

The J gene is TRBJ2-7, the V gene TRBV6-1; D is perhaps TRBD2 (5 bases). Germline V gene data show CDR1 as MNHNS and CDR2 as SASEGT. This CDR3 is 15 amino acids long. V was shortened by 5 bases and J by 1 base, with 15 bases between the two germline ends. CDR3 protein: CASSQSLTSSYEQYF. The CDR3 DNA reads as TGTGCCAGCAGTCAGTCCCTTACTAGTTCCTACGAGCAGTACTTC.

The J gene is TRBJ2-6, the V gene TRBV6-6, with 7 bases aligning to TRBD1. CDR3 size: 15 residues. Trimming removed 2 bases from V and 2 bases from J; junction bases left unmatched: 0. The germline V gene encodes CDR1 MNHNY and CDR2 SVGAGI (reference sequence). In DNA form, the CDR3 reads TGTGCCAGCAGTTACACAGGGGCTGGGGCCAACGTCCTGACTTTC. Encoded protein: CASSYTGAGANVLTF.

CDR3 residues: CASSQDDQNYGYTF. CDR3 sequence (DNA): TGCGCCAGCAGCCAAGATGACCAGAACTATGGCTACACCTTC. The chain uses TRBV4-1 and TRBJ1-2, with no clear D. Trimming shortened V by 0 bases and J by 2 bases, and 7 bases separated the two germline ends. This CDR3 is 14 amino acids long. Germline CDR1 reads MGHRA; CDR2 reads YSYEKL.

The chain uses TRBV7-2 and TRBJ1-2; 9 bases are shared with TRBD1. The CDR3 totals 13 residues. V lost 3 bases, J lost 4 bases, and 0 bases stayed unmatched. CDR1 SGHTA and CDR2 FQGNSA come from the germline V gene. The CDR3: CASSLTGGYGYTF. DNA for the CDR3: TGTGCCAGCAGCTTGACAGGGGGCTATGGCTACACCTTC.

The chain uses TRBV7-2 and TRBJ1-6; 8 nucleotides line up with TRBD1. Germline-derived CDR1 and CDR2 are SGHTA and FQGNSA. This CDR3 comprises 13 residues. J gave up 10 bases and V 3 bases, and 2 bases lay outside the gene matches. The CDR3 loop is CASSLPGGSPLHF. The CDR3 coding sequence is TGTGCCAGCAGCTTGCCAGGGGGCTCACCCCTCCACTTT. Full variable domain (remainder filled in from reference TRBV7-2 and TRBJ1-6): GAGVSQSPSNKVTEKGKDVELRCDPISGHTALYWYRQSLGQGLEFLIYFQGNSAPDKSGLPSDRFSAERTGGSVSTLTIQRTQQEDSAVYLCASSLPGGSPLHFGNGTRLTVT.

The rearrangement uses TRBV18 and TRBJ2-6; 11 bases map to TRBD2. Trimming cost V 1 base and J 1 base; bases outside gene matches: 6. In germline, CDR1 is KGHSH, CDR2 LQKENI. The CDR3 runs to 19 residues. DNA for the CDR3: TGTGCCAGCTCACCACTAACGCCTAGCGGGGGGTCTGGGGCCAACGTCCTGACTTTC. It specifies CASSPLTPSGGSGANVLTF. The full variable domain, with the rest looked up from reference TRBV18 and TRBJ2-6, is NAGVMQNPRHLVRRRGQEARLRCSPMKGHSHVYWYRQLPEEGLKFMVYLQKENIIDESGMPKERFSAEFPKEGPSILRIQQVVRGDSAAYFCASSPLTPSGGSGANVLTFGAGSRLTVL.

The chain has TRBV6-5 and TRBJ2-3; D remains unclear. The V end was cut by 2 bases, the J end by 2 bases, with 11 bases between. Germline values: CDR1 MNHEY, CDR2 SVGAGI. The CDR3 is 15 amino acids. CDR3 nucleotide sequence: TGTGCCAGCAGTTACCGTGGACGGTACACAGATACGCAGTATTTT. Protein product: CASSYRGRYTDTQYF.

This chain uses TRBV5-1 with TRBJ2-7; D uncertain. Germline loops: CDR1 SGHRS, CDR2 YFSETQ. Trimming removed 2 bases at V and 3 bases at J, with 6 bases between. This CDR3 is 12 amino acids long. This CDR3 is CASSFQGYEQYF. DNA of the CDR3: TGCGCCAGCAGCTTTCAAGGCTACGAGCAGTACTTC.